Detailed here is one TCR beta chain. Its antigen is not known. Produced via immunoSEQ multiplex PCR; TCRdb's table is partial and in-frame only. The sample lists 70,000 to 95,000 clones, around four fifths occurring once. The V and J ends lost 5 bases and 1 base respectively, with 12 bases between them. This CDR3 contains 14 residues. Germline-derived CDR1 and CDR2 are SGHRS and YFSETQ. The data stem from a study of OX40 agonist ivuxolimab in advanced cancers. Study-level background: All patients had ivuxolimab intravenously every 2 weeks at 0.01 to 10 mg/kg. The eligibility criteria allowed prior anti-PD-1, anti-PD-L1 or anti-CTLA-4 therapy, and under 50% had some.

Whole-study findings and limits: Among patients with partial responses at 0.1-3.0 mg/kg, clonal expansion was among the lowest.

The receptor comes from an adult with an advanced solid tumor such as melanoma, head and neck, liver or kidney cancer. Sample: CD4+ or CD8+ T cells sorted from blood, taken in a trial of the OX40 agonist ivuxolimab. The rearrangement joins TRBV5-1 to TRBJ2-5, with a weak D call TRBD1 (6 bases). The CDR3 region has the DNA TGCGCCAGCAGAGAGACAGGACGCCAAGAGACCCAGTACTTC. This sequence encodes CASRETGRQETQYF. The full variable domain, in which reference TRBV5-1 and TRBJ2-5 provide the parts outside the CDR3, is KAGVTQTPRYLIKTRGQQVTLSCSPISGHRSVSWYQQTPGQGLQFLFEYFSETQRNKGNFPGRFSGRQFSNSRSEMNVSTLELGDSALYLCASRETGRQETQYFGPGTRLLVL.